The next 25 T cell receptor beta chains were all read from a single sample in a study of T cell repertoires in cytomegalovirus infection. TCRdb re-derived calls from the reads in MiXCR, one entry per CDR3 protein. Of 500,000 or so distinct CDR3 sequences in the sample, approximately 15% were seen once. Sample: CD8+ T cells from PBMCs. Receptors originate from a human donor in good health (CMV status not recorded). Some clones in this sample may be carry-over from other donors' samples.

The chain couples TRBV27 to TRBJ1-2; TRBD1 is a possible D gene (5 bases). V was cut by 3 bases and J by 7 bases, with 12 bases left in between. CDR3 length: 13 residues. Germline CDR1 reads MNHEY; CDR2 reads SMNVEV (reference sequence). The CDR3 nucleotides read TGTGCCAGCAGTTTTACGTTTAGGGGTGGCTACACCTTC. Translated, it gives CASSFTFRGGYTF.

This clonotype occurred a few times. The rearrangement joins TRBV11-2 to TRBJ1-4; 7 positions agree with TRBD1. Germline loops: CDR1 SGHAT, CDR2 FQNNGV. With V trimmed by 5 bases and J by 8 bases, 14 bases remained unmatched. The CDR3 is 16 amino acids. CDR3 region: CASSDGQTGIGEKLFF. CDR3 DNA sequence: TGTGCCAGCAGCGATGGCCAGACAGGGATTGGGGAAAAACTGTTTTTT.

Comments on this clonotype: It may be a read error: a sequence one base away is much more abundant. The chain employs TRBV3-1 and TRBJ2-1; D is ambiguous. The CDR3 totals 11 residues. The germline gives CDR1 LGHDT, CDR2 YNNKEL (reference sequence). V was shortened by 0 bases and J by 8 bases, with 2 bases between the two germline ends. The CDR3 DNA reads TGTGCCAGCAGCCAAGACCATGAGCAGTTCTTC. It encodes CASSQDHEQFF.

The chain combines TRBV13 with TRBJ2-1; 14 bases are shared with TRBD2. With 5 bases clipped from V and 0 bases from J, the junction kept 3 bases outside the gene matches. CDR3 size: 17 residues. Germline V gene lookup returns CDR1 PRHDT and CDR2 FYEKMQ (reference sequence). CDR3 in DNA: TGTGCCAGCAGCGCGGGACTAGCGGGGGCCTCCTACAATGAGCAGTTCTTC. Translation gives CASSAGLAGASYNEQFF.

This clonotype was recorded many times. The V call is TRBV7-6, the J call TRBJ2-1; 12 bases are shared with TRBD2. V lost 1 base and J lost 9; bases outside the gene matches: 10. The CDR3 contains 17 residues. CDR1 is SGHVS and CDR2 is FNYEAQ in the germline V gene. CDR3 sequence (DNA): TGTGCCAGCAGCTTAGATCTACCCGGGACTAGCGGGCGTGAGCAGTTCTTC. It specifies CASSLDLPGTSGREQFF.

This clonotype was recorded at least ten times. The chain uses TRBV27 and TRBJ1-2; D unresolved. This CDR3 comprises 14 residues. V lost 5 bases to trimming and J lost 4 bases, with 14 bases between them. Per the germline V gene, CDR1 is MNHEY and CDR2 is SMNVEV (reference sequence). CDR3 sequence reads: CASSLNRHVYGYTF. CDR3 nucleotide sequence: TGTGCCAGCAGTCTTAACCGACATGTCTATGGCTACACCTTC.

This clonotype was detected many times. The chain employs TRBV7-3 and TRBJ2-1; 7 nucleotides align to TRBD2. The CDR3 extends over 12 amino acids. Germline loops: CDR1 SGHTA, CDR2 FQGTGA. V lost 5 bases to trimming and J lost 14 bases; unmatched junction nucleotides: 9. CDR3 loop: CASSISGGSKFF. The CDR3 bases are TGTGCCAGCAGCATTTCGGGGGGTTCAAAGTTCTTC.

The CDR3 DNA is TGTGCCAGCACCAGGGGGAACAATGAGCAGTTCTTC. This sequence encodes CASTRGNNEQFF. The gene calls are TRBV9 and TRBJ2-1, with TRBD1 matching 7 bases. The germline V gene encodes CDR1 SGDLS and CDR2 YYNGEE. J gave up 5 bases and V 6 bases, and 2 bases lay outside the gene matches. The CDR3 extends over 12 amino acids. Supplemented by reference TRBV9 and TRBJ2-1, the full variable domain reads DSGVTQTPKHLITATGQRVTLRCSPRSGDLSVYWYQQSLDQGLQFLIQYYNGEERAKGNILERFSAQQFPDLHSELNLSSLELGDSALYFCASTRGNNEQFFGPGTRLTVL.

This clonotype was counted many times. The CDR3 here is CASSLVGGEQFF. Here the CDR3 DNA reads TGTGCCAGCAGCTTAGTCGGTGGCGAGCAGTTCTTC. The chain is built from TRBV7-9 and TRBJ2-1; D unclear. The germline CDR1 and CDR2 sequences are SEHNR and FQNEAQ (reference sequence). The CDR3 extends over 12 amino acids. Trimming stripped 1 base from V and 10 bases from J, with 8 bases between.

The chain uses TRBV19 and TRBJ1-1, with D possibly being TRBD1 (5 bases). This CDR3 is built from 15 residues. Trimming removed 5 bases from V and 0 bases from J, with 13 bases in between. The V gene's germline CDR1 is LNHDA and CDR2 SQIVND (reference sequence). This chain's CDR3 is CASSWAGPMNTEAFF. The CDR3 DNA is TGTGCCAGTAGTTGGGCAGGGCCGATGAACACTGAAGCTTTCTTT.

The chain combines TRBV27 with TRBJ1-5; 9 bases map to TRBD1. The CDR3 has 16 amino acids. The J segment lost 2 bases and the V segment lost 5 bases, leaving 7 bases of the junction unmatched. The germline V gene has CDR1 MNHEY and CDR2 SMNVEV (reference sequence). CDR3 bases: TGTGCCAGCAGTGTACAGGGGGCGACGGGCAATCAGCCCCAGCATTTT. Protein sequence: CASSVQGATGNQPQHF.

This clonotype was found a few times. The chain is built from TRBV4-2 and TRBJ1-4; D unresolved. Germline-derived CDR1 and CDR2 are LGHNA and YNFKEQ. Trimming pared 4 bases from V and 8 bases from J, leaving 14 bases between. The CDR3 is 14 residues long. CDR3 in DNA: TGTGCCAGCAGCCCGGAGGAAGGTCCGGAAAAACTGTTTTTT. This translates into CASSPEEGPEKLFF.

Concerning this clonotype itself: Since the CDR3 does not end with the conserved phenylalanine or tryptophan, this likely comes from a read error. The chain couples TRBV9 to TRBJ2-7; 9 bases agree with TRBD2. Germline V gives CDR1 SGDLS, CDR2 YYNGEE. V was pared by 4 bases and J by 3 bases, with 5 bases of the junction left unmatched. CDR3 length equals 14 residues. CDR3 nucleotides: TGTGCCAGCAGCCCCGGGACTAGCTTCTACGAGCAGTACTTA. Amino acid sequence: CASSPGTSFYEQYL.

This clonotype was detected ten times or more. The J gene is TRBJ2-7, the V gene TRBV7-8; D unclear. This CDR3 contains 11 residues. V was cut by 4 bases and J by 5 bases, with 6 bases left in between. Germline V gene lookup returns CDR1 SGHVS and CDR2 FQNEAQ. CDR3 in DNA: TGTGCCAGCAGCTGGAACCACGAGCAGTACTTC. This translates into CASSWNHEQYF.

This clonotype was counted between two and nine times. The rearrangement joins TRBV27 to TRBJ2-2; 8 bases match TRBD1. Germline assignment: CDR1 MNHEY and CDR2 SMNVEV (reference sequence). This CDR3 spans 15 amino acids. J lost 5 bases, V lost 7 bases, and 9 bases had no gene match. The CDR3 loop reads CASKSGGGGTGELFF. CDR3 nucleotide sequence: TGTGCCAGCAAGTCAGGGGGCGGTGGGACCGGGGAGCTGTTTTTT.

This clonotype was observed many times. DNA for the CDR3: TGTGCCAGCAGTTTAGGTTTTGTCTACGGCTACACCTTC. Translated, it gives CASSLGFVYGYTF. This sequence joins TRBV12-3 or TRBV12-4 and TRBJ1-2, with no clear D. The CDR3 has 13 amino acids. V lost 1 base, J lost 8 bases, and 11 bases lay in between.

This clonotype has only one observation. A clone one base away is much larger, so this may be a read error. No conserved phenylalanine or tryptophan ends this CDR3, so it is likely a read error. This chain uses TRBV14 with TRBJ2-5, with a tentative D call TRBD2 (6 bases). In germline, CDR1 is SGHDN, CDR2 FVKESK. V lost 4 bases, J lost 5 bases, and 14 bases lay in between. CDR3 size: 14 residues. The CDR3: CASSPGLSRETQYL. The CDR3 DNA sequence: TGTGCCAGCAGCCCCGGACTAAGTAGGGAGACCCAGTACTTA.

The sample holds many counts of this clonotype. The V and J genes are TRBV6-5 and TRBJ1-1; TRBD1 is a possible D gene (5 bases). This CDR3 contains 14 residues. In germline, CDR1 is MNHEY, CDR2 SVGAGI. V dropped 8 bases and J dropped 1 base, with 14 bases sitting between them. The CDR3 region has the DNA TGTGCCAGCCATACGGGACGGGAGAACACTGAAGCTTTCTTT. Residues: CASHTGRENTEAFF.

This clonotype was found a few times. The V and J genes are TRBV2 and TRBJ2-7; 8 bases agree with TRBD2. The junction had 8 bases not matched to a gene; V was cut back by 4 bases and J by 0 bases. Germline lookup yields CDR1 SNHLY and CDR2 FYNNEI. The CDR3 contains 16 residues. CDR3 sequence: CASSAPVAGGSYEQYF. The CDR3 DNA is TGTGCCAGCAGTGCACCGGTTGCGGGGGGCTCCTACGAGCAGTACTTC.

V is TRBV7-9 and J is TRBJ1-2; D remains unclear. This CDR3 region has 11 residues. Germline V CDR1 and CDR2: SEHNR, FQNEAQ (reference sequence). Trimming left V 10 bases short and J 6 bases short, with 12 bases between. CDR3 DNA: TGTGCCATCCCGGCGACACATGGCTACACCTTC. Translation gives CAIPATHGYTF.

This clonotype was observed many times. This chain joins TRBV10-2 and TRBJ1-1, with D unclear. CDR1 is WSHSY and CDR2 is SAAADI in the germline V gene. The CDR3 sequence is 12 residues long. Trimming removed 6 bases at V and 5 bases at J, with 10 bases between. This CDR3 is CASSRGKTEAFF. As DNA, the CDR3 is TGCGCCAGCAGCAGAGGGAAGACTGAAGCTTTCTTT.

This clonotype was seen ten or more times. The chain carries TRBV11-2 and TRBJ2-5; D possibly corresponds to TRBD1 (6 bases). The V end lost 5 bases, the J end lost 4 bases, and 11 bases lay between the germline ends. The CDR3 is 13 residues long. Germline-derived CDR1 and CDR2 are SGHAT and FQNNGV. The CDR3 DNA reads TGTGCCAGCAGCCCGGACAGTAGAGAGACCCAGTACTTC. Residues: CASSPDSRETQYF.

This clonotype was observed many times. This rearrangement joins TRBV27 to TRBJ1-5; D remains ambiguous. Trimming took 0 bases from V and 0 from J, leaving 9 bases between them. The CDR3 totals 16 residues. Germline CDR1 and CDR2: MNHEY and SMNVEV (reference sequence). The CDR3 bases are TGTGCCAGCAGTTTATCCGCCGGGGATAGCAATCAGCCCCAGCATTTT. Translated: CASSLSAGDSNQPQHF.

This clonotype was recorded a few times. This chain uses TRBV15 with TRBJ1-5; no firm D call. This CDR3 spans 15 amino acids. CDR1 is LNHNV, CDR2 YYDKDF, per germline (reference sequence). V shed 3 bases and J shed 0 bases, with 9 bases lying between them. The DNA of the CDR3 is TGTGCCACCAGCAGGGCAGTCGATAGCAATCAGCCCCAGCATTTT. It encodes CATSRAVDSNQPQHF.

In this sample, this clonotype turned up a few times. V is TRBV6-5 and J is TRBJ2-2, with 8 bases that match TRBD1. This CDR3 is 18 amino acids long. Per the germline V gene, CDR1 is MNHEY and CDR2 is SVGAGI. J was trimmed by 6 bases and V by 0 bases; bases with no gene match: 12. The chain's CDR3 is CASSYSRSGGAFAGELFF. CDR3 nucleotides: TGTGCCAGCAGTTACTCGCGTTCAGGGGGCGCTTTTGCCGGGGAGCTGTTTTTT.